The 12 T cell receptor beta chains in this list originate from one sample, sequenced in a study of blood T cell repertoires in COVID-19. TCRdb's copy holds only in-frame clones and misses some; the assay was immunoSEQ multiplex PCR. The sample shows around 210,000 clones, about 82% of them seen only once. The sample was peripheral blood. The receptor source for this set is a middle-aged man with COVID-19, enrolled during active disease.

The V call is TRBV2, the J call TRBJ2-2; possibly TRBD2 for D (6 bases). There are 16 residues in the CDR3. Per the germline V gene, CDR1 is SNHLY and CDR2 is FYNNEI. V was cut by 2 bases and J by 2 bases, with 12 bases left in between. The CDR3 loop reads CASSEPGDTNTGELFF. CDR3 coding DNA: TGTGCCAGCAGTGAACCGGGAGACACTAACACCGGGGAGCTGTTTTTT.

The chain joins TRBV28 to TRBJ1-3; 7 nucleotides agree with TRBD1. Unmatched junction bases numbered 2, after V lost 1 base and J lost 2 bases. The germline gives CDR1 MDHEN, CDR2 SYDVKM. This CDR3 region has 15 residues. CDR3 coding DNA: TGTGCCAGCAGTTTATACGGGACAGCTGGAAACACCATATATTTT. Amino acids: CASSLYGTAGNTIYF.

The V and J genes are TRBV5-1 and TRBJ2-2; 9 bases line up with TRBD2. Germline V gives CDR1 SGHRS, CDR2 YFSETQ. The CDR3 has 17 amino acids. With 7 bases clipped from V and 6 bases from J, the junction kept 16 bases outside the gene matches. CDR3 bases: TGCGCCAGCTCCTCCCAAGGCGGGGGGGTCAGTGCCGGGGAGCTGTTTTTT. Translation: CASSSQGGGVSAGELFF.

This chain connects TRBV10-3 to TRBJ2-7; 7 bases map to TRBD1. The junction had 8 bases not matched to a gene; V was cut back by 0 bases and J by 0 bases. This CDR3 contains 17 residues. CDR1 is ENHRY, CDR2 SYGVKD, per germline. CDR3: CAISESSVGQTSYEQYF. The DNA of the CDR3 is TGTGCCATCAGTGAGTCGAGTGTGGGACAGACCTCCTACGAGCAGTACTTC.

The genes are TRBV19 and TRBJ2-7; 11 nucleotides match TRBD2. Trimming removed 4 bases from V and 0 bases from J; junction bases left unmatched: 5. The CDR3 is 16 amino acids. The germline V gene encodes CDR1 LNHDA and CDR2 SQIVND (reference sequence). The CDR3 reads CASSTSGLAASYEQYF. The CDR3, as DNA: TGTGCCAGTAGTACCTCGGGACTAGCGGCCTCCTACGAGCAGTACTTC.

The chain links TRBV30 to TRBJ1-4; no clear D. Trimming took 1 base from V and 0 from J, leaving 6 bases between them. The CDR3 is made up of 14 amino acids. The germline CDR1 and CDR2 sequences are GTSNPN and SVGIG (reference sequence). The DNA for the CDR3 is TGTGCCTGGAGTGGGGCATCAACTAATGAAAAACTGTTTTTT. It specifies CAWSGASTNEKLFF.

The genes are TRBV7-2 and TRBJ1-1, with a weak D call TRBD1 (5 bases). Germline loops: CDR1 SGHTA, CDR2 FQGNSA. CDR3 length: 15 residues. Trimming shortened V by 3 bases and J by 0 bases, and 11 bases separated the two germline ends. The DNA of the CDR3 is TGTGCCAGCAGCTTGCGGGGGGACCTGAACACTGAAGCTTTCTTT. Its protein is CASSLRGDLNTEAFF.

The V call is TRBV20-1, the J call TRBJ2-1; 12 bases agree with TRBD2. CDR1 DFQATT and CDR2 SNEGSKA come from the germline V gene (reference sequence). Trimming at V came to 3 bases and at J to 9 bases, leaving 12 bases not matched to a gene. This CDR3 has 16 amino acids. The CDR3 DNA follows: TGCAGTGCTAGTAGACTAGCGGGGGTCTTCTTGGGTGAGCAGTTCTTC. Translating it yields CSASRLAGVFLGEQFF.

The chain uses TRBV28 and TRBJ1-1; unclear D gene. In germline, CDR1 is MDHEN, CDR2 SYDVKM. Trimming left V 2 bases short and J 5 bases short, with 12 bases between. The CDR3 sequence is 14 residues long. The CDR3 nucleotides read TGTGCCAGCAGTTTAGAGCTCCGAGGGACTGAAGCTTTCTTT. Protein product: CASSLELRGTEAFF.

The chain links TRBV6-5 to TRBJ2-7, with 8 positions matching TRBD1. Germline CDR1 is MNHEY and CDR2 is SVGAGI. This CDR3 is built from 15 residues. V was pared by 4 bases and J by 3 bases, with 8 bases of the junction left unmatched. The CDR3: CASSSTGVKNYEQYF. CDR3 bases: TGTGCCAGCAGTTCGACAGGGGTGAAGAACTACGAGCAGTACTTC.

The chain joins TRBV2 to TRBJ1-6; perhaps TRBD1 as D (5 bases). The length of the CDR3 is 16 residues. Germline values: CDR1 SNHLY, CDR2 FYNNEI. V shed 5 bases and J shed 0 bases, with 11 bases lying between them. CDR3 DNA sequence: TGTGCCAGCAGTAGGATGGGGCGCTCCTATAATTCACCCCTCCACTTT. It is translated as CASSRMGRSYNSPLHF. Full variable domain (missing parts from reference TRBV2 and TRBJ1-6): EPEVTQTPSHQVTQMGQEVILRCVPISNHLYFYWYRQILGQKVEFLVSFYNNEISEKSEIFDDQFSVERPDGSNFTLKIRSTKLEDSAMYFCASSRMGRSYNSPLHFGNGTRLTVT.

V gene TRBV7-9 combines with J gene TRBJ2-1; 15 bases fit TRBD2. The germline CDR1 and CDR2 sequences are SEHNR and FQNEAQ (reference sequence). CDR3 size: 15 residues. The CDR3 coding sequence is TGTGCGAGACTCAGGACTAGCGGGGGGGTTAATGAGCAGTTCTTC. It is translated as CARLRTSGGVNEQFF.